These T cell receptor beta chains were read from a single sample in a study of T cells in localized non-small cell lung cancer. The assay was immunoSEQ multiplex PCR, and TCRdb's table has in-frame clones only and misses some. The data contain under 35,000 clones, about 90% of them seen just once; the ten biggest clones take up 2.1%. The sequences come from peripheral blood, collected before any cancer treatment. These receptors came from a female donor of 60 years or more with stage I lung adenocarcinoma. The CDR3 runs from the conserved cysteine through the conserved F or W. A D gene is named only where the DNA matches it firmly. For some rows the clone size is stated as once, few or many, or as a class when expanded; others skip it.

TRBV6-5	-	-	TRBJ2-1	TGTGCCAGCCGAACTCGCCTGCAGGGCAATGAGCAGTTCTTC	CASRTRLQGNEQFF
TRBV10-3	-	few	TRBJ1-2	TGTGCCATCTTTTCTTGGTTGTATGGCTACACCTTC	CAIFSWLYGYTF
TRBV27	-	once	TRBJ2-3	TGTGCCAGCAGTTTATCCAGGGGGGGCACAGATACGCAGTATTTT	CASSLSRGGTDTQYF
TRBV18	-	few	TRBJ2-3	TGTGCCAGCTCACCCGGGGGAGACACGCAGTATTTT	CASSPGGDTQYF
TRBV29-1	-	-	TRBJ1-2	TGCAGCGTTGAAGATCAGCTGCCCCCCTATGGCTACACCTTC	CSVEDQLPPYGYTF
TRBV18	-	once	TRBJ1-1	TGTGCCAGCTCACCACCAGGGGTGAGGAACACTGAAGCTTTCTTT	CASSPPGVRNTEAFF
TRBV29-1	-	-	TRBJ2-6	TGCAGCGCCCGAAGCGGCTCTGGGGCCAACGTCCTGACTTTC	CSARSGSGANVLTF
TRBV9	TRBD1	once	TRBJ2-5	TGTGCCAGCAGCGCAGCGACAGGGTGGTTGGAGACCCAGTACTTC	CASSAATGWLETQYF
TRBV2	TRBD1	-	TRBJ2-7	TGTGCCAGCCAGGACAGGGGGGGCTACGAGCAGTACTTC	CASQDRGGYEQYF
TRBV19	TRBD1	once	TRBJ1-1	TGTGCCTGCCTAAAACCGGGACAGGGAGTGGTCACTGAAGCTTTCTTT	CACLKPGQGVVTEAFF
TRBV9	TRBD2	-	TRBJ2-7	TGTGCCAGCAGCGCCGGACCGGGACTAGCGGGGTACTTAAGCTCCTACGAGCAGTACTTC	CASSAGPGLAGYLSSYEQYF
TRBV19	TRBD1	-	TRBJ1-1	TGTGCCAGTAGTATCGGCAGGGGGCAGGGGGGCACTGAAGCTTTCTTT	CASSIGRGQGGTEAFF
TRBV2	-	-	TRBJ1-1	TGTGCCAGCAGGAGAGGAGACACCATGAACACTGAAGCTTTCTTT	CASRRGDTMNTEAFF
TRBV5-1	-	-	TRBJ1-1	TGCGCCAGCAGCCCCGGACTGAGCACTGAAGCTTTCTTT	CASSPGLSTEAFF
TRBV5-1	TRBD2	-	TRBJ2-5	TGCGCCAGCAGCTCGACTAGCGGGCAAGAGACCCAGTACTTC	CASSSTSGQETQYF
TRBV19	TRBD2	-	TRBJ2-3	TGTGCCAGTAGGAGGCGGGGGGGCGAAGATACGCAGTATTTT	CASRRRGGEDTQYF
TRBV11-2	TRBD1	-	TRBJ2-5	TGTGCCAGCAGCTCCCAGGGGGCCGGAGAGACCCAGTACTTC	CASSSQGAGETQYF
TRBV25-1	TRBD1	-	TRBJ1-4	TGTGCCAGCAGTCGACAGGGTACTAATGAAAAACTGTTTTTT	CASSRQGTNEKLFF
TRBV11-2	-	once	TRBJ2-5	TGTGCCAGCAGCTCTCCCAGGTGGGGCAATCGTTTAGAGACCCAGTACTTC	CASSSPRWGNRLETQYF
TRBV5-1	-	-	TRBJ1-1	TGCGCCAGCAGCTTCGGACAGATGAACACTGAAGCTTTCTTT	CASSFGQMNTEAFF
TRBV12-5	-	few	TRBJ1-1	TGTGCTAGTGGTTTAGGTGTGAACACTGAAGCTTTCTTT	CASGLGVNTEAFF
TRBV5-4	TRBD2	-	TRBJ2-3	TGTGCCAGCAGACCGCGGGGGGCGGGGGCAGATACGCAGTATTTT	CASRPRGAGADTQYF
TRBV23-1	-	once	TRBJ1-4	TGCGCCAGCAGTCAATCGTACAGGGAGTTCAACGAAGGTGGGGAAAAACTGTTTTTT	CASSQSYREFNEGGEKLFF
TRBV5-1	-	-	TRBJ2-1	TGCGCCAGCAGCCCCCGGACATCCCCCAATGAGCAGTTCTTC	CASSPRTSPNEQFF
TRBV28	-	-	TRBJ2-3	TGTGCCACCAGGACTTCCACAGATACGCAGTATTTT	CATRTSTDTQYF
TRBV11-2	-	-	TRBJ2-7	TGTGCCAGCAGCTTAGCCCAGGGTCCCTACGAGCAGTACTTC	CASSLAQGPYEQYF
TRBV19	-	-	TRBJ1-2	TGTGCCATTAAATCAGGGGACGGCTATGGCTACACCTTC	CAIKSGDGYGYTF
TRBV7-9	-	-	TRBJ2-7	TGTGCCATAACAGGGCTGGGGAACTACGAGCAGTACTTC	CAITGLGNYEQYF
TRBV10-2	-	-	TRBJ1-3	TGCGCCAGCAGTGTACAGTCTGGAAACACCATATATTTT	CASSVQSGNTIYF
TRBV4-2	-	-	TRBJ1-5	TGTGCCAGCAGCCAAGATGTAAGTTTGGTTCAGCCCCAGCATTTT	CASSQDVSLVQPQHF
TRBV7-9	TRBD2	-	TRBJ2-3	TGTGCCAGCAGCTCCAGCGGGGGGGCCTCAGATACGCAGTATTTT	CASSSSGGASDTQYF
TRBV5-5	TRBD1	-	TRBJ2-7	TGTGCCAGCAGCACCGACAGGGGGGGATCCTACGAGCAGTACTTC	CASSTDRGGSYEQYF
TRBV25-1	TRBD2	-	TRBJ2-1	TGTGCCAGCGCCCCTAGCGGGGGGCAGTACAATGAGCAGTTCTTC	CASAPSGGQYNEQFF
TRBV11-3	TRBD1	-	TRBJ2-1	TGTGCCAGCAGTACGACAGGGGGCCTAACCTACAATGAGCAGTTCTTC	CASSTTGGLTYNEQFF
TRBV9	TRBD1	-	TRBJ1-4	TGTGCCAGCAGCCCCGGGACAGGATTCGAAAAACTGTTTTTT	CASSPGTGFEKLFF
TRBV7-8	-	-	TRBJ1-5	TGTGCCAGCAGCTTATTTAGGACTACTAGCAATCAGCCCCAGCATTTT	CASSLFRTTSNQPQHF
TRBV9	-	-	TRBJ1-2	TGTGCCAGCACCCGGGGTGATACCAACTATGGCTACACCTTC	CASTRGDTNYGYTF
TRBV28	-	-	TRBJ1-1	TGTGCCAGCAGTTTATTAGCGGGAAATGCAGCTTTCTTT	CASSLLAGNAAFF